This T cell receptor beta chain derives from a study of graft-versus-host responses after intestinal transplantation. Study outcomes and limitations: GvH clones occurred in recipient marrow; some first appeared in ileum or blood.

The authors processed graft tissue to release intraepithelial and lamina propria lymphocytes. This clone was seen only once. Its antigen remains unidentified. The CDR3 is made up of 14 amino acids. The method was immunoSEQ multiplex PCR; TCRdb's version includes in-frame clones alone and lacks a portion of them. This sample has roughly 11,000 clones; about 80% occur once, and the top ten carry roughly 4%. The chain carries TRBV21-1 and TRBJ1-1; the D call of TRBD1 is as the table states it, not checked on the DNA. TRBV21-1 counts as a pseudogene. The receptor was derived from a human patient who received an intestinal transplant, so some T cells may come from the graft donor. The material sequenced was ileum tissue, taken less than 150 days after intestinal transplantation. The CDR3, as DNA: TGTGCCAGCAGCAACTTTTCAGGGCCTCTTAAAGCTTTCTTT. It codes for CASSNFSGPLKAFF.